A selection of T cell receptor beta chains follows, all from one sample in a study of cytomegalovirus exposure and HLA in healthy donors. Only in-frame clones appear in the TCRdb table, and some are missing; sequencing was by immunoSEQ multiplex PCR. Here the sample spans approximately 190,000 clones, more than 70% being singletons. Specimen: PBMCs. The receptor source for this set is a boy aged 5-17 years in good health and CMV-seronegative. CDR3s leave out the opening cysteine and the closing phenylalanine or tryptophan.

v_call: TRBV27
cdr3_aa: ASSGRADPYEQY

v_call: TRBV5-1
cdr3_aa: ASSLVGGRETQY

v_call: TRBV10-1
cdr3_aa: ASSETLPDRGEAF

v_call: TRBV19
cdr3_aa: AIRQLYGYT

v_call: TRBV11-2
cdr3_aa: ASSLVPGAGNTIY

v_call: TRBV5-1
cdr3_aa: ASSLADQETQY

v_call: TRBV9
cdr3_aa: ASSVEFRGAVQY

v_call: TRBV7-9
cdr3_aa: ASSLAWDRVVDTQY

v_call: TRBV2
cdr3_aa: ASSVEALAKNIQY

v_call: TRBV9
cdr3_aa: ASSEPPRYSNQPQH

v_call: TRBV28
cdr3_aa: ASSLSSGSLNEQY

v_call: TRBV19
cdr3_aa: ASSRNQGNTEAF

v_call: TRBV7-3
cdr3_aa: ASSWRTSGDTDTQY

v_call: TRBV5-4
cdr3_aa: ASSSQTQRNEQY